The clone carrying this T cell receptor beta chain has ten or more counts. Its antigen remains unknown. The data derive from a study of neurological immune-mediated disorders. The making of cDNA relied on 5'RACE with 10-nucleotide random UMIs. Using its own MiXCR run on the 5' RACE reads, TCRdb lists one record per CDR3 protein. The top ten hold 4.6% of the sample, which has tens of thousands of distinct CDR3 sequences, roughly 15% seen once. Time point in this sample: longitudinal time-point 1 (baseline). Findings of the study overall: Levels of TCR clonal expansion peaked in HTLV-1-associated myelopathy and reached their lowest in multiple sclerosis, under those of healthy controls.

CDR1 SGHRS and CDR2 YFSETQ come from the germline V gene. Trimming removed 3 bases at V and 4 bases at J, with 13 bases between. The CDR3 length is 14 residues. This chain links TRBV5-1 with TRBJ1-2; a possible D gene is TRBD1 (5 bases). The receptor was derived from a female donor with HTLV-1-associated myelopathy (HAM/TSP). Material for sequencing was PBMCs. CDR3 sequence (DNA): TGCGCCAGCAGCTCGGTGGACAAAACCTATGGCTACACCTTC. This gives the protein CASSSVDKTYGYTF.